Listed below are T cell receptor beta chains from one sample, sequenced in a study of OX40 agonist ivuxolimab in advanced cancers. The assay was immunoSEQ multiplex PCR, and TCRdb's table has in-frame clones only and misses some. The sample contains tens of thousands of clones, approximately 85% of which appear only once. The sequences come from CD4+ or CD8+ T cells sorted from blood, collected in a trial of the OX40 agonist ivuxolimab. The receptors shown here come from an adult with an advanced solid tumor such as melanoma, head and neck, liver or kidney cancer. The CDR3 runs from the conserved cysteine through the conserved F or W. Fields, in order: V gene, J gene, D gene, clone size, CDR3 protein, CDR3 DNA. D genes are given only for firm matches. For some rows the clone size is stated as once, few or many, or as a class when expanded; others skip it.

V gene: TRBV4-1
J gene: TRBJ2-1
D gene: .
clone size: .
CDR3 protein: CASSQDGLATFYNEQFF
CDR3 DNA: TGCGCCAGCAGCCAAGATGGCCTCGCTACTTTTTACAATGAGCAGTTCTTC

V gene: TRBV7-9
J gene: TRBJ2-1
D gene: .
clone size: .
CDR3 protein: CASSFPGQQFF
CDR3 DNA: TGTGCCAGCAGTTTTCCGGGACAGCAGTTCTTC

V gene: TRBV19
J gene: TRBJ1-5
D gene: .
clone size: .
CDR3 protein: CASSPRTEYNQPQHF
CDR3 DNA: TGTGCCAGTAGTCCGCGGACTGAATACAATCAGCCCCAGCATTTT

V gene: TRBV28
J gene: TRBJ2-3
D gene: TRBD2
clone size: .
CDR3 protein: CASSLAGERGAVDTQYF
CDR3 DNA: TGTGCCAGCAGCTTAGCGGGGGAGCGGGGGGCGGTAGATACGCAGTATTTT

V gene: TRBV19
J gene: TRBJ1-1
D gene: TRBD1
clone size: .
CDR3 protein: CASSNTRTGGLPEAFF
CDR3 DNA: TGTGCCAGTAGTAATACGCGGACAGGGGGATTGCCTGAAGCTTTCTTT

V gene: TRBV5-1
J gene: TRBJ1-1
D gene: .
clone size: once
CDR3 protein: CASSLAGGSYTEAFF
CDR3 DNA: TGCGCCAGCAGCTTGGCGGGGGGATCGTACACTGAAGCTTTCTTT

V gene: TRBV19
J gene: TRBJ1-2
D gene: .
clone size: .
CDR3 protein: CASHAGSGYGYTF
CDR3 DNA: TGTGCCTCCCACGCGGGTTCGGGTTATGGCTACACCTTC

V gene: TRBV27
J gene: TRBJ1-1
D gene: TRBD1
clone size: .
CDR3 protein: CASSLGTGNTEAFF
CDR3 DNA: TGTGCCAGCAGTTTAGGGACAGGGAACACTGAAGCTTTCTTT

V gene: TRBV7-9
J gene: TRBJ2-1
D gene: TRBD1
clone size: .
CDR3 protein: CASSFGDSLYNEQFF
CDR3 DNA: TGTGCCAGCAGCTTTGGGGACAGCCTCTACAATGAGCAGTTCTTC

V gene: TRBV5-1
J gene: TRBJ2-7
D gene: .
clone size: few
CDR3 protein: CASTQGSEQYF
CDR3 DNA: TGCGCCAGCACCCAGGGTAGCGAGCAGTACTTC

V gene: TRBV10-3
J gene: TRBJ2-1
D gene: .
clone size: .
CDR3 protein: CAIGEGAYNEQFF
CDR3 DNA: TGTGCCATCGGGGAGGGGGCCTACAATGAGCAGTTCTTC

V gene: TRBV28
J gene: TRBJ1-3
D gene: .
clone size: .
CDR3 protein: CASSFLGNSGNTIYF
CDR3 DNA: TGTGCCAGCAGTTTCCTGGGGAACTCTGGAAACACCATATATTTT

V gene: TRBV7-6
J gene: TRBJ1-2
D gene: TRBD1
clone size: .
CDR3 protein: CASSLIQGASGYTF
CDR3 DNA: TGTGCCAGCAGCTTAATCCAGGGGGCAAGTGGCTACACCTTC

V gene: TRBV4-1
J gene: TRBJ1-5
D gene: .
clone size: .
CDR3 protein: CASSQVGAGEGPQHF
CDR3 DNA: TGCGCCAGCAGCCAAGTCGGGGCAGGAGAGGGGCCCCAGCATTTT

V gene: TRBV7-9
J gene: TRBJ2-5
D gene: .
clone size: .
CDR3 protein: CASSLGGPETQYF
CDR3 DNA: TGTGCCAGCAGCTTGGGGGGGCCGGAGACCCAGTACTTC

V gene: TRBV29-1
J gene: TRBJ2-7
D gene: TRBD2
clone size: .
CDR3 protein: CSGRGEYEQYF
CDR3 DNA: TGCAGCGGGCGGGGGGAGTACGAGCAGTACTTC

V gene: TRBV7-9
J gene: TRBJ2-7
D gene: TRBD2
clone size: few
CDR3 protein: CASSLSLTLAGGPSYEQYF
CDR3 DNA: TGTGCCAGCAGCTTATCCCTGACTCTAGCGGGGGGCCCATCCTACGAGCAGTACTTC